The 20 T cell receptor beta chains below all came from one sample that was sequenced in a study of regulatory T cells in long-lasting Graves disease. Library construction for TCR beta used iRepertoire HTBI primers and Arm-PCR of CDR3 regions. TCRdb called the multiplex PCR reads again in MiXCR, with one record for every CDR3 protein. This table has approximately 390,000 distinct CDR3 sequences, about 16% appearing once. Time point described: newly diagnosed GD, antithyroid drugs for less than 3 months. After RNA was extracted from PBMCs, the TCR library was made from it. The same sample was also studied in work on T cells in Graves' hyperthyroidism and ophthalmopathy.

The sample consisted of peripheral blood mononuclear cells (PBMCs), taken at new diagnosis, from a patient treated with antithyroid drugs. All receptors derive from a woman aged 18 to 35 with Graves disease.

In its sample, this clonotype was seen many times. This chain connects TRBV6-2 or TRBV6-3 to TRBJ2-2; unclear D gene. CDR1 and CDR2 from the germline V gene are MNHEY and SVGEGT. The CDR3 is made up of 13 amino acids. The V end was cut by 2 bases, the J end by 7 bases, with 8 bases between. For the CDR3, the DNA is TGTGCCAGCAGTTACGCCTGGGGCGGGGAGCTGTTTTTT. Its protein product is CASSYAWGGELFF.

This clonotype was detected only a few times. The chain uses TRBV25-1 and TRBJ2-5, with 7 bases fitting TRBD2. From germline, CDR1 is MGHDK and CDR2 SYGVNS. With V trimmed by 5 bases and J by 2 bases, 11 bases remained unmatched. There are 16 residues in the CDR3. CDR3 residues: CASSSGGGRIQETQYF. The DNA for the CDR3 is TGTGCCAGCAGTTCTGGGGGGGGACGGATACAAGAGACCCAGTACTTC.

This clonotype was seen more than once but under ten times. For the CDR3, the DNA is TGTGCCAGCAGTGTGCAGAGGGGTCTAAGCACAGATACGCAGTATTTT. Translation: CASSVQRGLSTDTQYF. V is TRBV12-3 or TRBV12-4 and J is TRBJ2-3; D assignment may be TRBD1 or TRBD2 (5 bases each). Trimming took 5 bases from V and 0 from J, leaving 15 bases between them. This CDR3 region has 16 residues.

This clonotype was observed at least ten times. The chain uses TRBV12-3 or TRBV12-4 and TRBJ2-1, with D uncertain. With 2 bases removed from V and 9 bases from J, the gap between germline ends came to 14 bases. The CDR3 is made up of 14 amino acids. The DNA for the CDR3 is TGTGCCAGCAGTTTACTTTCCGATTGGGGTGAGCAGTTCTTC. Translated, it gives CASSLLSDWGEQFF.

The chain is built from TRBV5-1 and TRBJ1-1, with a weak D call TRBD1 (6 bases). The CDR3 totals 16 residues. Deletions cut 1 base from V and 2 bases from J, with 15 bases between. CDR1 is SGHRS and CDR2 is YFSETQ in the germline V gene. CDR3 in amino acids: CASSLTRGSLNTEAFF. The CDR3 DNA is TGCGCCAGCAGCTTGACGAGGGGGTCGCTTAACACTGAAGCTTTCTTT.

This clonotype has more than one count but fewer than ten. This rearrangement joins TRBV14 to TRBJ2-1; 8 nucleotides agree with TRBD2. V gave up 7 bases and J gave up 7 bases; unmatched junction bases: 9. CDR1 and CDR2 from the germline V gene are SGHDN and FVKESK. This CDR3 has 14 amino acids. This CDR3 is CASTANGRGNEQFF. The CDR3 coding sequence is TGTGCCAGCACAGCCAACGGGAGGGGGAATGAGCAGTTCTTC.

In its sample, this clonotype was seen a few times. The chain recombines TRBV6-5 with TRBJ2-2; D remains ambiguous. The germline gives CDR1 MNHEY, CDR2 SVGAGI. V gave up 2 bases and J gave up 5 bases, with 15 bases separating them. This CDR3 contains 16 residues. The CDR3 loop is CASSYTDRPLTGELFF. The CDR3 DNA reads TGTGCCAGCAGTTACACGGACCGGCCTTTGACCGGGGAGCTGTTTTTT.

This clonotype has at least ten counts. The rearrangement uses TRBV20-1 and TRBJ1-1; no clear D. The CDR3 totals 13 residues. The V gene lost 3 bases and the J gene lost 3 bases, with 11 bases spanning the gap. Germline V CDR1 and CDR2: DFQATT, SNEGSKA (reference sequence). CDR3 bases: TGCAGTGCTAGTCCTGGATGGGACACTGAAGCTTTCTTT. As protein: CSASPGWDTEAFF.

This clonotype was counted many times. The chain recombines TRBV28 with TRBJ1-5; possibly TRBD1 for D (5 bases). The CDR3 is 15 amino acids. Trimming took 6 bases from V and 3 from J, leaving 15 bases between them. Germline-derived CDR1 and CDR2 are MDHEN and SYDVKM. CDR3 region: CASRTSGGDNQPQHF. CDR3 coding DNA: TGTGCCAGCAGGACCTCGGGGGGGGACAATCAGCCCCAGCATTTT. Using reference TRBV28 and TRBJ1-5 for the parts outside the CDR3, the full variable domain is DVKVTQSSRYLVKRTGEKVFLECVQDMDHENMFWYRQDPGLGLRLIYFSYDVKMKEKGDIPEGYSVSREKKERFSLILESASTNQTSMYLCASRTSGGDNQPQHFGDGTRLSIL.

This clonotype came up many times. The V gene is TRBV5-1, the J gene TRBJ2-1; 7 bases match TRBD1. Germline CDR1 is SGHRS and CDR2 is YFSETQ. Germline trimming cut 7 bases from V and 5 bases from J; bases unmatched to any gene: 6. The CDR3 is 13 amino acids. The CDR3 DNA sequence: TGCGCCAGCGCGACAGGGAGTAACAATGAGCAGTTCTTC. Translated, it gives CASATGSNNEQFF. Full variable domain (remainder filled in from reference TRBV5-1 and TRBJ2-1): KAGVTQTPRYLIKTRGQQVTLSCSPISGHRSVSWYQQTPGQGLQFLFEYFSETQRNKGNFPGRFSGRQFSNSRSEMNVSTLELGDSALYLCASATGSNNEQFFGPGTRLTVL.

This clonotype was counted between two and nine times. The V gene is TRBV11-2, the J gene TRBJ2-7, with D perhaps given as TRBD1 or TRBD2 (5 bases each). This CDR3 has 15 amino acids. Germline loops: CDR1 SGHAT, CDR2 FQNNGV. V lost 6 bases and J lost 4, with 19 bases in between. CDR3 DNA: TGTGCCAGCAGTCTAAGGGCAGGGAGTTCTTACGAGCAGTACTTC. Its protein product is CASSLRAGSSYEQYF.

The table lists this clonotype with many counts. The chain links TRBV7-8 to TRBJ1-2, with TRBD1 identical over 11 bases. The ends lost 6 bases at V and 7 bases at J; junction bases unmatched: 7. CDR1 and CDR2 (germline): SGHVS, FQNEAQ. There are 14 residues in the CDR3. The CDR3 spells CASSQGQGASGYTF. In DNA, the CDR3 is TGTGCCAGCAGTCAAGGACAGGGGGCCTCTGGCTACACCTTC.

V is TRBV30 and J is TRBJ1-1; maybe TRBD1 (6 bases). Trimming cost V 5 bases and J 5 bases, with 18 bases left between them. The CDR3 covers 14 residues. Germline CDR1 and CDR2: GTSNPN and SVGIG (reference sequence). CDR3 DNA: TGTGCCTGGCGGAACAGGGTCCCGAGGACTGAAGCTTTCTTT. This encodes CAWRNRVPRTEAFF.

This clonotype was seen at least ten times. The chain employs TRBV5-1 and TRBJ1-2; D gene unclear. The CDR3 spans 13 residues. Deletions cut 0 bases from V and 8 bases from J, with 11 bases between. The germline CDR1 and CDR2 sequences are SGHRS and YFSETQ. The CDR3 coding sequence is TGCGCCAGCAGCTTGGACGTCCCAGTAGGCTACACCTTC. Translation: CASSLDVPVGYTF.

This clonotype came up many times. CDR3 in DNA: TGTGCCAGCAGTTGGACAGGGGGCACCTCCTACGAGCAGTACTTC. This sequence encodes CASSWTGGTSYEQYF. The chain joins TRBV12-3 or TRBV12-4 to TRBJ2-7; 11 positions agree with TRBD1. This CDR3 spans 15 amino acids. The V and J ends lost 4 bases and 0 bases, in that order; junction bases with no gene match: 2.

CDR3 region: CASSLGGHTDTQYF. The CDR3 nucleotides read TGTGCCAGCAGCTTGGGGGGCCACACAGATACGCAGTATTTT. The gene calls are TRBV11-1 and TRBJ2-3; possibly TRBD1 or TRBD2 for D (6 bases each). Looked up from germline, CDR1 is SGHAT and CDR2 is FQDESV (reference sequence). Trimming cost V 3 bases and J 2 bases, with 9 bases left between them. The CDR3 is 14 residues long.

This clonotype was seen many times. V is TRBV7-2 and J is TRBJ2-1, with 9 bases matching TRBD2. The junction had 7 bases not matched to a gene; V was cut back by 4 bases and J by 6 bases. The CDR3 extends over 15 amino acids. Germline lookup yields CDR1 SGHTA and CDR2 FQGNSA. CDR3 nucleotide sequence: TGTGCCAGCAGCTCCGGGACTAGCATTCTCAATGAGCAGTTCTTC. Protein sequence: CASSSGTSILNEQFF.

This clonotype was counted many times. The CDR3: CASSQPPQGSRIEQYF. The CDR3 nucleotides read TGTGCCAGCAGCCAGCCACCACAGGGGTCCCGTATCGAGCAGTACTTC. The gene calls are TRBV3-1 and TRBJ2-7; 7 positions match TRBD1. V shed 3 bases and J 6 bases; nucleotides not matched to a gene: 14. Germline assignment: CDR1 LGHDT and CDR2 YNNKEL (reference sequence). The length of the CDR3 is 16 residues.

In this sample, this clonotype turned up many times. The chain links TRBV5-1 to TRBJ2-1; D possibly uses TRBD1 or TRBD2 (6 bases each). Germline CDR1 reads SGHRS; CDR2 reads YFSETQ. V lost 4 bases, J lost 9 bases, and 11 bases lay in between. This CDR3 region has 12 residues. The CDR3 is CASSRGTREQFF. Written as DNA, the CDR3 is TGCGCCAGCAGCCGGGGGACACGTGAGCAGTTCTTC.

This clonotype was seen only a few times. The chain combines TRBV28 with TRBJ2-1; the D is unclear. This CDR3 spans 14 amino acids. V lost 3 bases to trimming and J lost 3 bases, with 9 bases between them. Germline assignment: CDR1 MDHEN and CDR2 SYDVKM. CDR3 nucleotides: TGTGCCAGCAGTTTCCAGACTTACTACAATGAGCAGTTCTTC. This translates into CASSFQTYYNEQFF.